This T cell receptor (beta chain) originates from a study of vaccination and CD4 T cells after COVID-19. This clonotype was seen a few times. The antigen remains undetermined. This CDR3 contains 15 residues. Germline CDR1 and CDR2: LGHNA and YNFKEQ. The V gene end was trimmed by 4 bases and the J gene end by 11 bases; junction bases not matched to a gene: 13. Researchers used the Oncomine TCR Beta short-read assay to sequence DNA from cultured CD4+ T cells. TCRdb re-called the PCR reads with MiXCR, one entry per CDR3 protein. This table has approximately 15,000 distinct CDR3 sequences, more than 65% appearing once. Treatment meaning: approximately nine-day PBMC culture with coronavirus spike peptide pools or control peptides (ViraFEST assay).

This clonotype was sampled from a human donor who had recovered from COVID-19. The chain combines TRBV4-2 with TRBJ1-5, with TRBD1 matching over 8 bases. Sequenced input: CD4+ T cells from blood, cultured in vitro. The CDR3 DNA is TGTGCCAGCAGCCCGACTAAGGACAGGGCCGAGGCCCAGCATTTT. Translating it yields CASSPTKDRAEAQHF.